Sequencing of this TCR beta chain was carried out in a study of T-cell reconstitution after alpha-beta-depleted transplantation in children. The authors prepared the TCRbeta library with unique molecular identifiers. TCRdb fed the PCR reads into MiXCR, producing one record per CDR3 protein. The table includes approximately 97,000 distinct CDR3 sequences, 7% to 8% detected once. There are many counts of this clonotype. V was cut by 6 bases and J by 0 bases, with 8 bases left in between. CDR1 and CDR2 from the germline V gene are MDHEN and SYDVKM. The CDR3 covers 13 residues. The TCR was taken from a boy younger than 10 with acute lymphoblastic leukemia, due to receive a stem cell transplant. J is TRBJ1-1 and V is TRBV28; weak D call: TRBD1 (5 bases). The source material was PBMCs, sampled before TCRalphabeta/CD19-depleted stem cell transplant. The CDR3 reads CASRDRLNTEAFF. In nucleotides, the CDR3 is TGTGCCAGCAGAGACAGATTGAACACTGAAGCTTTCTTT.